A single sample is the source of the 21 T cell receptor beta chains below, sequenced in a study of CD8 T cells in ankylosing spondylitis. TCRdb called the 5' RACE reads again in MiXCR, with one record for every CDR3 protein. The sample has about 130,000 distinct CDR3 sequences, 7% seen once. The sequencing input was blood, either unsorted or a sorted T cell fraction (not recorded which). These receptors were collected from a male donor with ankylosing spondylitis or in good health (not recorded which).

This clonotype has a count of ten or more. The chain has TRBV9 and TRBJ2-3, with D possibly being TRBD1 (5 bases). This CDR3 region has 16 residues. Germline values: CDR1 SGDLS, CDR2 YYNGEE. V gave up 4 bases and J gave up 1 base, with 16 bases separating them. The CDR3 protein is CASSNMGLPGTDTQYF. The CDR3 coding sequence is TGTGCCAGCAGCAATATGGGGCTTCCTGGCACAGATACGCAGTATTTT.

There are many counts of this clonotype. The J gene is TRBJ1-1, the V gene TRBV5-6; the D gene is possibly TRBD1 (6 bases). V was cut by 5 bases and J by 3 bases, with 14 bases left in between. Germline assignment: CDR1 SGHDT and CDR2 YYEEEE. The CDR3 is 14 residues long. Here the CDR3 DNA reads TGTGCCAGCAGAGTGGGGGGGGGGCACACTGAAGCTTTCTTT. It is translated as CASRVGGGHTEAFF.

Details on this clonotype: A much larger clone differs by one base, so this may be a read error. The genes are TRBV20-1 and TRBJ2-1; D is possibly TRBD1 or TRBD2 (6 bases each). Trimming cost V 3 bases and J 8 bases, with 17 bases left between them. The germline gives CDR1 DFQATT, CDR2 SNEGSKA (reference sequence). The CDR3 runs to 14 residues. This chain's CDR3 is CSASLTTGGDEQFF. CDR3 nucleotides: TGCAGTGCTAGCCTTACTACCGGGGGCGATGAGCAGTTCTTC.

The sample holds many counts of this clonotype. CDR3 nucleotide sequence: TGTGCCACCAGTGATCTGACAGGGGGCGCCTACAATGAGCAGTTCTTC. Residues: CATSDLTGGAYNEQFF. This chain joins TRBV24-1 and TRBJ2-1; 10 bases agree with TRBD1. CDR1 and CDR2 (germline): KGHDR, SFDVKD. Germline trimming cut 3 bases from V and 2 bases from J; bases unmatched to any gene: 3. This CDR3 has 16 residues.

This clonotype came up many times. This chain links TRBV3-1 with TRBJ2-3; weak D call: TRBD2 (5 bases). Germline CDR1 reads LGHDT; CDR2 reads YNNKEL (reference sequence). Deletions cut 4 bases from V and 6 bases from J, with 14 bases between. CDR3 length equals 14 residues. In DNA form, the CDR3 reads TGTGCCAGCAGCCTACGGGATCCGAGGGATACGCAGTATTTT. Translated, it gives CASSLRDPRDTQYF.

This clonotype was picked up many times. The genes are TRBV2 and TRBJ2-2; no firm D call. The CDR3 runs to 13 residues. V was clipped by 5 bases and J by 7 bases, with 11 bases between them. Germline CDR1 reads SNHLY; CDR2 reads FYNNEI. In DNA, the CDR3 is TGTGCCAGCAGTTTCCGGGCTGGCGGGGAGCTGTTTTTT. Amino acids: CASSFRAGGELFF.

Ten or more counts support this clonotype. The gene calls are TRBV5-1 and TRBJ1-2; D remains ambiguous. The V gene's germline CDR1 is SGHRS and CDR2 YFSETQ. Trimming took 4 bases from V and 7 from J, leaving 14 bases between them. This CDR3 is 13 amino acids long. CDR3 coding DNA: TGCGCCAGCAGCGGCACGGTCGTATCTGGCTACACCTTC. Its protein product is CASSGTVVSGYTF.

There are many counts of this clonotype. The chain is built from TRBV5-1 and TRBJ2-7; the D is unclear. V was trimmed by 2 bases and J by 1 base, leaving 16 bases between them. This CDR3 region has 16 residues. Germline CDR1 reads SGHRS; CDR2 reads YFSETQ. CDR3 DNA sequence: TGCGCCAGCAGCTTCCAAGCAGGATTTTTTTCCTACGAGCAGTACTTC. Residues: CASSFQAGFFSYEQYF.

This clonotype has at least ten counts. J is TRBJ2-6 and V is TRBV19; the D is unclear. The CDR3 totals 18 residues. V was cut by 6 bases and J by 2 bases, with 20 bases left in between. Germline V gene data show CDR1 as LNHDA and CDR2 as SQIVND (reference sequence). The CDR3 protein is CASSLAPATITGANVLTF. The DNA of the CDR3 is TGTGCCAGTAGCTTGGCCCCCGCAACCATAACTGGGGCCAACGTCCTGACTTTC.

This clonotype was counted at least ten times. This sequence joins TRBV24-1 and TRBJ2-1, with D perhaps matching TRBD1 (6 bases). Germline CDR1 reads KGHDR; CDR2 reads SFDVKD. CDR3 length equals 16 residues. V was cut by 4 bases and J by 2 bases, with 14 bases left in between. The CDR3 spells CATSEGQIGTYNEQFF. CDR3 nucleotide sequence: TGTGCCACCAGTGAGGGACAAATCGGCACCTACAATGAGCAGTTCTTC.

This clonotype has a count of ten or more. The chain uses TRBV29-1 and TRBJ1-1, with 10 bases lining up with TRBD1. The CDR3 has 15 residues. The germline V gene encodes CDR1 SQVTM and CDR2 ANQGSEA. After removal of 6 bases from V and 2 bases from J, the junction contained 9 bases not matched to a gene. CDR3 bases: TGCAGCGTAGCAGACAGGGGGCGAGTCAACACTGAAGCTTTCTTT. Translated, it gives CSVADRGRVNTEAFF.

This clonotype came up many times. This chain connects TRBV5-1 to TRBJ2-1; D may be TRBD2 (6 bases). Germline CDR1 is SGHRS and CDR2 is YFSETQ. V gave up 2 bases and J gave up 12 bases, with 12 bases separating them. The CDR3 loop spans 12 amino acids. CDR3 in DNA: TGCGCCAGCAGCTTAGGAGGGCTGGGGCAGTTCTTC. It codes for CASSLGGLGQFF.

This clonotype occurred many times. The DNA of the CDR3 is TGTGCCAGCAGATCGGGACTAGCGGGAGCGGCTATATATCGGTTCTTC. Its translation is CASRSGLAGAAIYRFF. The genes are TRBV12-3 or TRBV12-4 and TRBJ2-1, with 14 bases that match TRBD2. J was trimmed by 15 bases and V by 6 bases; bases with no gene match: 16. This CDR3 region has 16 residues.

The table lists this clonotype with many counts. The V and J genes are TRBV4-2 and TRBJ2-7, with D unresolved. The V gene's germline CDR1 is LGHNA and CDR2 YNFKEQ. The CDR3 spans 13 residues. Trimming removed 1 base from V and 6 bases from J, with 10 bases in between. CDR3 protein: CASSQAKSREQYF. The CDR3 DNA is TGTGCCAGCAGCCAAGCCAAAAGCCGCGAGCAGTACTTC.

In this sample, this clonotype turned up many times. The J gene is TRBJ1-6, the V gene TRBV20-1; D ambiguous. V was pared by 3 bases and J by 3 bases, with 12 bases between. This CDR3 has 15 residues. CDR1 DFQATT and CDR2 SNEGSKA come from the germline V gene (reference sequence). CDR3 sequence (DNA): TGCAGTGCTAGGGAATCGACTGACTATAATTCACCCCTCCACTTT. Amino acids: CSARESTDYNSPLHF.

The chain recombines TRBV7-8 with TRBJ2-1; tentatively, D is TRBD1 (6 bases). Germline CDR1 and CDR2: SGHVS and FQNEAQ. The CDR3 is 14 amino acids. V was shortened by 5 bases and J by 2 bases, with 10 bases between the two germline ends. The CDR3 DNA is TGTGCCAGCAGCCCCAGGGGACCCTACAATGAGCAGTTCTTC. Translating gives CASSPRGPYNEQFF.

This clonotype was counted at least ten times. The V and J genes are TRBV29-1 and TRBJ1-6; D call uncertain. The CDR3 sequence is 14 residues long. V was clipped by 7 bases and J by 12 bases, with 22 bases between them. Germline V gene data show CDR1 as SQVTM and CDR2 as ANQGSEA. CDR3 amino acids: CSGQRRVLIGPLHF. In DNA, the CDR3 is TGCAGCGGTCAAAGGCGGGTCTTAATCGGACCCCTCCACTTT.

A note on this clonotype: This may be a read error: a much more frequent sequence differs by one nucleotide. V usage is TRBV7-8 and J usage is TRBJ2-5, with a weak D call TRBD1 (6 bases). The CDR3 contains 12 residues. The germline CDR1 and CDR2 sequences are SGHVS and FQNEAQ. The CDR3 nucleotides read TGTGCCAGCAGCAACAGGGAAGAGACCCAGCACTTC. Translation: CASSNREETQHF.

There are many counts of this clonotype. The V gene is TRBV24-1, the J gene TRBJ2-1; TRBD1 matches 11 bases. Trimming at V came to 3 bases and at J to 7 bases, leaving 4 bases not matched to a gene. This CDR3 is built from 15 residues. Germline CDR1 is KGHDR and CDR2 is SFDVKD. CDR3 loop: CATSDRDRGTNEQFF. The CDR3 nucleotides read TGTGCCACCAGTGATCGGGACAGGGGGACGAATGAGCAGTTCTTC.

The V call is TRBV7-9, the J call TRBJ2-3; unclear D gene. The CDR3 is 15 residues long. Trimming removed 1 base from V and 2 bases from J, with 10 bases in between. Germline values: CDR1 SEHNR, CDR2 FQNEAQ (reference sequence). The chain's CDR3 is CASSLGTLVTDTQYF. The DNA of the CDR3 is TGTGCCAGCAGCTTAGGGACCCTAGTCACAGATACGCAGTATTTT.

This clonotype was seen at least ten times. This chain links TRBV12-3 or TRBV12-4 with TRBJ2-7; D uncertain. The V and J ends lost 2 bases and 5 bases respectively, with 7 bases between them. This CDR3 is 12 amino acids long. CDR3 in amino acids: CASSLRYHEQYF. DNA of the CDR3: TGTGCCAGCAGTTTACGCTACCACGAGCAGTACTTC.